These 18 T cell receptor beta chains came from one sample sequenced in a study of CD8 T cells in Susac syndrome. An amount of RNA that ranged from about 0.45 to 1 ug was reverse transcribed with random hexamers. Each CDR3 protein gets one entry after TCRdb re-called the immunoSEQ multiplex PCR reads with MiXCR. The sample consists of 200,000 to 250,000 distinct CDR3 sequences, about 95% of them appearing once. What was sequenced was CD4+ T cells from PBMCs. The receptors stem from a human donor with Susac syndrome.

CDR3 in amino acids: CAWSVSQGGNEKLFF. The CDR3 DNA is TGTGCCTGGAGTGTAAGCCAGGGGGGGAATGAAAAACTGTTTTTT. J is TRBJ1-4 and V is TRBV30; 7 positions agree with TRBD1. Unmatched junction bases numbered 6, after V lost 0 bases and J lost 5 bases. The CDR3 covers 15 residues. The germline gives CDR1 GTSNPN, CDR2 SVGIG (reference sequence). The full variable domain, its missing parts supplied by reference TRBV30 and TRBJ1-4, is SQTIHQWPATLVQPVGSPLSLECTVEGTSNPNLYWYRQAAGRGLQLLFYSVGIGQISSEVPQNLSASRPQDRQFILSSKKLLLSDSGFYLCAWSVSQGGNEKLFFGSGTQLSVL.

CDR3: CASNPSSGANVLTF. CDR3 DNA: TGTGCCAGCAATCCGAGCTCTGGGGCCAACGTCCTGACTTTC. This chain connects TRBV6-6 to TRBJ2-6; D is ambiguous. The CDR3 runs 14 residues. Trimming pared 7 bases from V and 0 bases from J, leaving 7 bases between. Germline CDR1 reads MNHNY; CDR2 reads SVGAGI (reference sequence).

The chain carries TRBV20-1 and TRBJ2-3; 14 positions agree with TRBD2. Looked up from germline, CDR1 is DFQATT and CDR2 is SNEGSKA (reference sequence). The CDR3 runs 14 residues. V lost 5 bases, J lost 4 bases, and 2 bases stayed unmatched. Written as DNA, the CDR3 is TGCAGTGCTGGGGGACTAGCGGGAGCAGATACGCAGTATTTT. Amino acid sequence: CSAGGLAGADTQYF.

The chain joins TRBV30 to TRBJ2-5; TRBD2 agrees at 13 bases. In germline, CDR1 is GTSNPN, CDR2 SVGIG (reference sequence). The CDR3 extends over 15 amino acids. Trimming took 5 bases from V and 5 from J; bases not matched to a gene: 8. CDR3 nucleotides: TGTGCCTGGGAACTAGCGGGGGGGCCGGATGAGACCCAGTACTTC. It codes for CAWELAGGPDETQYF.

This rearrangement joins TRBV3-1 to TRBJ2-6; D might be TRBD1 (7 bases). Germline CDR1 and CDR2: LGHDT and YNNKEL (reference sequence). CDR3 length: 17 amino acids. The V end lost 4 bases, the J end lost 0 bases, and 13 bases lay between the germline ends. The CDR3 sequence is CASSPRGDRSGANVLTF. The CDR3 DNA follows: TGTGCCAGCAGCCCCAGGGGGGACCGCTCTGGGGCCAACGTCCTGACTTTC.

The chain carries TRBV12-5 and TRBJ2-2; D possibly corresponds to TRBD1 (6 bases). V shed 6 bases and J shed 3 bases, with 14 bases lying between them. From germline, CDR1 is LGHNT and CDR2 FRNRAP. CDR3 size: 15 residues. This CDR3 reads CASGPGQPYTGELFF. CDR3 coding DNA: TGTGCTAGTGGGCCTGGACAGCCATACACCGGGGAGCTGTTTTTT.

The rearrangement uses TRBV29-1 and TRBJ1-6; D remains unclear. The CDR3 is made up of 14 amino acids. The V and J ends lost 7 bases and 10 bases respectively, with 20 bases between them. Germline V gene sequence: CDR1 SQVTM, CDR2 ANQGSEA. CDR3 bases: TGCAGCGCTGGCGGCGGCGAGCCAGGCTCACCCCTCCACTTT. It encodes CSAGGGEPGSPLHF.

The CDR3: CASSQDREGNIQYF. CDR3 in DNA: TGTGCCAGCAGCCAGGACAGGGAAGGAAACATTCAGTACTTC. V usage is TRBV3-1 and J usage is TRBJ2-4, with 8 bases lining up with TRBD1. Germline loops: CDR1 LGHDT, CDR2 YNNKEL (reference sequence). The CDR3 spans 14 residues. Germline trimming cut 3 bases from V and 6 bases from J; bases unmatched to any gene: 4.

This chain joins TRBV20-1 and TRBJ1-4, with 8 bases matching TRBD1. CDR1 is DFQATT, CDR2 SNEGSKA, per germline (reference sequence). The V and J ends lost 4 bases and 5 bases, in that order; junction bases with no gene match: 6. This CDR3 is 14 amino acids long. The CDR3 DNA is TGCAGTGCTATCCCGGACAGGGTGAATGAAAAACTGTTTTTT. Protein product: CSAIPDRVNEKLFF.

The V gene is TRBV20-1, the J gene TRBJ1-2; D gene ambiguous. In germline, CDR1 is DFQATT, CDR2 SNEGSKA (reference sequence). V shed 2 bases and J shed 6 bases, with 7 bases lying between them. This CDR3 is 11 amino acids long. The CDR3 sequence is CSARSGDGYTF. The CDR3, as DNA: TGCAGTGCTAGATCCGGGGATGGCTACACCTTC.

The J gene is TRBJ1-1, the V gene TRBV30, with no clear D. The CDR3 is made up of 11 amino acids. V was cut by 0 bases and J by 3 bases, with 2 bases left in between. The germline CDR1 and CDR2 sequences are GTSNPN and SVGIG (reference sequence). CDR3 sequence (DNA): TGTGCCTGGAGTGTACACACTGAAGCTTTCTTT. As protein: CAWSVHTEAFF.

The genes are TRBV20-1 and TRBJ2-1; 14 bases fit TRBD2. Germline values: CDR1 DFQATT, CDR2 SNEGSKA (reference sequence). The CDR3 has 15 residues. J was trimmed by 3 bases and V by 7 bases; bases with no gene match: 5. CDR3 residues: CSVPGTSGGYNEQFF. Here the CDR3 DNA reads TGCAGTGTCCCCGGGACTAGCGGGGGCTACAATGAGCAGTTCTTC.

V and J are TRBV6-1 and TRBJ2-7; D is unclear. The CDR3 runs 13 residues. The V end was cut by 5 bases, the J end by 3 bases, with 11 bases between. CDR1 and CDR2 from the germline V gene are MNHNS and SASEGT. The CDR3 sequence: CASSFQVYYEQYF. CDR3 bases: TGTGCCAGCAGTTTTCAGGTATACTACGAGCAGTACTTC.

The rearrangement links TRBV20-1 to TRBJ1-2, with 8 bases lining up with TRBD1. CDR3 length equals 14 residues. J lost 2 bases, V lost 3 bases, and 5 bases had no gene match. Germline CDR1 DFQATT, CDR2 SNEGSKA (reference sequence). Here the CDR3 DNA reads TGCAGTGCTAGTGGGACAGGTTTCAACTATGGCTACACCTTC. It is translated as CSASGTGFNYGYTF.

This chain uses TRBV12-3 or TRBV12-4 with TRBJ1-1; D is undetermined. V lost 6 bases and J lost 1, with 15 bases in between. The CDR3 covers 15 residues. The CDR3 is CASSSTRAWNTEAFF. DNA for the CDR3: TGTGCCAGCAGCTCTACGAGGGCTTGGAACACTGAAGCTTTCTTT.

The V call is TRBV7-2, the J call TRBJ2-5; D unresolved. CDR1 is SGHTA, CDR2 FQGNSA, per germline. The CDR3 runs 13 residues. V lost 1 base and J 7 bases, leaving 10 bases between the germline ends. CDR3 sequence reads: CASSLDVLGTQYF. For the CDR3, the DNA is TGTGCCAGCAGCTTAGACGTTCTTGGGACCCAGTACTTC.

The chain uses TRBV7-2 and TRBJ1-5, with 9 bases that match TRBD1. The ends lost 5 bases at V and 4 bases at J; junction bases unmatched: 12. Germline values: CDR1 SGHTA, CDR2 FQGNSA. This CDR3 spans 17 amino acids. The CDR3 protein is CASSLQGAPVVNQPQHF. DNA of the CDR3: TGTGCCAGCAGCCTACAGGGGGCCCCTGTAGTAAATCAGCCCCAGCATTTT.

V and J are TRBV30 and TRBJ2-7; D may be TRBD2 (5 bases). Germline V gene sequence: CDR1 GTSNPN, CDR2 SVGIG (reference sequence). V dropped 6 bases and J dropped 1 base, with 10 bases sitting between them. This CDR3 is built from 12 residues. CDR3 residues: CACGRGSYEQYF. CDR3 DNA sequence: TGTGCCTGCGGACGGGGTTCCTACGAGCAGTACTTC.